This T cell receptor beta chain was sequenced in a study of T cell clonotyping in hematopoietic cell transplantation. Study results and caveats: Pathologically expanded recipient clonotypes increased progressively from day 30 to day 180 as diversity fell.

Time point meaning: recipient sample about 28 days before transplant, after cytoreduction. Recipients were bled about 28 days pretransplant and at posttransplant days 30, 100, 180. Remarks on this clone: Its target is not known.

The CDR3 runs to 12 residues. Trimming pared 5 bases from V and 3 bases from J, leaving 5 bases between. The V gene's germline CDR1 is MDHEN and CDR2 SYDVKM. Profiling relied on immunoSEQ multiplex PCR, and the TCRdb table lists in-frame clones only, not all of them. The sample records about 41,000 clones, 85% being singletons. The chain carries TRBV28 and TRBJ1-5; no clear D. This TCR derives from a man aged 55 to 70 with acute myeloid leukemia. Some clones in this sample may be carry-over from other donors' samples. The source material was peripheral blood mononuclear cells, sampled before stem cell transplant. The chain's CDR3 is CASSVFNQPQHF. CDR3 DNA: TGTGCCAGCAGTGTCTTCAATCAGCCCCAGCATTTT.